This is a list of T cell receptor beta chains from one sample in a study of a mutant IDH1 vaccine in newly diagnosed glioma. The antigens for these receptors are not known. Only in-frame clones appear in the TCRdb table, and some are missing; sequencing was by immunoSEQ multiplex PCR. In the table there are around 30,000 clones, around 87% of which are singletons. The input for sequencing was PBMCs, taken from a glioma patient whose treatment included an IDH1 peptide vaccine. Receptors originate from a young man with glioma. Both conserved end residues are part of each CDR3. The D gene is left open where the match is weak. Size tells how often a clone was seen (once, few, many) or the class of an expanded clone, and some rows leave it out.

J,D,size,V,DNA,CDR3
TRBJ2-2,TRBD2,-,TRBV6-1,TGTGCCACGGCGGGAGTGAACACCGGGGAGCTGTTTTTT,CATAGVNTGELFF
TRBJ2-7,-,-,TRBV2,TGTGCCAGCAGCTTGGGATACGAGCAGTACTTC,CASSLGYEQYF
TRBJ2-7,TRBD2,medium-sized,TRBV19,TGTGCCAGTAGTCGGATAGCGGGAGGCGAGCAGTACTTC,CASSRIAGGEQYF
TRBJ2-3,-,-,TRBV4-2,TGTGCCAGCAGCCCCGGTTCCTGGGAAGATACGCAGTATTTT,CASSPGSWEDTQYF
TRBJ2-7,-,-,TRBV5-1,TGCGCCAGCAGCGGACTGGTGCACTACGAGCAGTACTTC,CASSGLVHYEQYF
TRBJ1-6,-,once,TRBV5-6,TGTGCCAGCAGCTCGGCGACAGCTGGTACGCCTTCACCCCTCCACTTT,CASSSATAGTPSPLHF
TRBJ1-1,-,-,TRBV7-3,TGTGCCAGCTCCTGGGGGGTGGACACTGAAGCTTTCTTT,CASSWGVDTEAFF
TRBJ2-3,-,once,TRBV2,TGTGCCAGCAGGGTTAGCACAGATACGCAGTATTTT,CASRVSTDTQYF
TRBJ1-2,-,few,TRBV30,TGTGCCGGTACAGCTAACTATGGCTACACCTTC,CAGTANYGYTF
TRBJ2-4,-,-,TRBV29-1,TGCAGCGTTACAACGACCGGGGACATTCAGTACTTC,CSVTTTGDIQYF
TRBJ1-1,-,-,TRBV7-2,TGTGCCAGCAGCTCGTGGGGCCAGCTCCGGACTGAAGCTTTCTTT,CASSSWGQLRTEAFF
TRBJ2-5,-,-,TRBV18,TGTGCCAGCTCACCAAACACCGGGGAGACCCAGTACTTC,CASSPNTGETQYF
TRBJ2-7,TRBD2,-,TRBV4-1,TGCGCCAGCAGCCAAGGACTAGCGGGACGGGGCGAGCAGTACTTC,CASSQGLAGRGEQYF
TRBJ2-3,-,-,TRBV19,TGTGCCAGTAGTATGGCGCTTCGAGGGATAGGCGATACGCAGTATTTT,CASSMALRGIGDTQYF
TRBJ1-5,TRBD1,few,TRBV7-2,TGTGCCAGCAGCTTACAAGGGACAGTACATCAGCCCCAGCATTTT,CASSLQGTVHQPQHF
TRBJ1-6,-,-,TRBV4-1,TGCGCCAGCAGCTTACACCCGGGACGGGATAATTCACCCCTCCACTTT,CASSLHPGRDNSPLHF
TRBJ1-2,-,-,TRBV5-6,TGTGCCAGCAGCCCCAGGGGACCCTATGGCTACACCTTC,CASSPRGPYGYTF
TRBJ1-1,TRBD1,few,TRBV18,TGTGCCAGCTCATCCGGCAGGGGGATGAACACTGAAGCTTTCTTT,CASSSGRGMNTEAFF
TRBJ1-1,TRBD1,few,TRBV5-4,TGTGCCAGCAGCAGTCGGGACAGCCTGAACACTGAAGCTTTCTTT,CASSSRDSLNTEAFF
TRBJ2-7,TRBD1,-,TRBV19,TGTGCCAGTAGTCGTTCCGGGACAGACTACGAGCAGTACTTC,CASSRSGTDYEQYF
TRBJ2-7,-,-,TRBV7-9,TGTGCCAGCAGCCCAGCCGGAGGGGAGCAGTACTTC,CASSPAGGEQYF
TRBJ1-6,TRBD1,-,TRBV7-2,TGTGCCAGCAGCTCGGACAGGGCCGTGTCACCCCTCCACTTT,CASSSDRAVSPLHF
TRBJ2-2,TRBD2,-,TRBV5-4,TGTGCCAGCAGCTTGGCCGGGACTAGACAGTTCACCGGGGAGCTGTTTTTT,CASSLAGTRQFTGELFF
TRBJ2-1,-,once,TRBV14,TGTGCCAGCAGCCAAGATCGGGCCTTCCTGCCTGGTGAGGAGCAGTTCTTC,CASSQDRAFLPGEEQFF
TRBJ2-2,TRBD2,-,TRBV30,TGTGCCTGGAACGGGGGAGGGCCGAGAACCGGGGAGCTGTTTTTT,CAWNGGGPRTGELFF
TRBJ2-5,-,-,TRBV11-2,TGTGCCAGCAGCTTAGGCACAGGGTTCCAAGAGACCCAGTACTTC,CASSLGTGFQETQYF
TRBJ1-3,-,once,TRBV7-8,TGTGCCAGCAGCTTGGACGGTGGAAACACCATATATTTT,CASSLDGGNTIYF
TRBJ2-2,-,-,TRBV9,TGTGCCAGCAGCTTCAGGGGAGGGGAGTCCGGGGAGCTGTTTTTT,CASSFRGGESGELFF
TRBJ1-6,TRBD1,-,TRBV2,TGTGCCAGCAGTGAAGTGGACAGGGGTCCACCCCTCCACTTT,CASSEVDRGPPLHF
TRBJ2-5,TRBD2,-,TRBV9,TGTGCCAGCAGCGTAGGCCCCCGGACTAGGTCCGAAGAGACCCAGTACTTC,CASSVGPRTRSEETQYF
TRBJ2-7,-,-,TRBV2,TGTGCCAGCAGTGAGCCTTATCAGGACGAGCAGTACTTC,CASSEPYQDEQYF
TRBJ1-2,-,-,TRBV6-5,TGTGCCAGCAGTTACGCGAAGCCCTATGGCTACACCTTC,CASSYAKPYGYTF
TRBJ2-1,-,-,TRBV19,TGTGCCAGTAGTCCCGGGAGAAAGCCCTACAATGAGCAGTTCTTC,CASSPGRKPYNEQFF
TRBJ1-1,-,few,TRBV29-1,TGCAGCGTGAGGACAGAGTTGAACACTGAAGCTTTCTTT,CSVRTELNTEAFF
TRBJ2-7,TRBD2,-,TRBV4-3,TGCGCCAGCAGCCAAGATCGTGGACTAGCTTACGAGCAGTACTTC,CASSQDRGLAYEQYF
TRBJ1-6,-,-,TRBV30,TGTGCCTGGAGTAGAACGACGGGACCCCTCCACTTT,CAWSRTTGPLHF
TRBJ1-1,-,once,TRBV6-5,TGTGCCAGCAGTTCTCTGGCTGAAGCTTTCTTT,CASSSLAEAFF
TRBJ2-5,-,-,TRBV18,TGTGCCAGCTCACCCGGACAGAGCCAAGAGACCCAGTACTTC,CASSPGQSQETQYF
TRBJ2-7,-,-,TRBV29-1,TGCAGCGCATCCTCGGTTGAGGTCCACGAGCAGTACTTC,CSASSVEVHEQYF
TRBJ1-2,TRBD1,once,TRBV27,TGTGCCAGCAGTTATACCCCACCGGGGACAGGGGGCTTTTATGGCTACACCTTC,CASSYTPPGTGGFYGYTF
TRBJ1-5,-,-,TRBV5-6,TGTGCCAGCAGCTTTTCTCCCAATCAGCCCCAGCATTTT,CASSFSPNQPQHF
TRBJ1-2,-,few,TRBV27,TGTGCCAGCAGAATGGGCCGAGCGGAGGGCTACACCTTC,CASRMGRAEGYTF
TRBJ1-4,-,-,TRBV6-1,TGTGCCACCTCCCTTGTTGCTAATGAAAAACTGTTTTTT,CATSLVANEKLFF
TRBJ2-7,TRBD1,-,TRBV10-2,TGCGCCAGCAGTGATGCGGGACAGGGCTACGAGCAGTACTTC,CASSDAGQGYEQYF
TRBJ2-5,-,-,TRBV5-5,TGTGCCAGCAGCCTCGGACTTAAAGAGACCCAGTACTTC,CASSLGLKETQYF
TRBJ1-5,-,-,TRBV6-6,TGTGCCAGCAGTTACAGGGATCAGCCCCAGCATTTT,CASSYRDQPQHF
TRBJ1-6,-,-,TRBV25-1,TGTGCCAGCGCCCGGGGGAATAATTCACCCCTCCACTTT,CASARGNNSPLHF
TRBJ2-1,TRBD2,-,TRBV7-9,TGTGCCAGCAGCCCAGGACTAGCGGGAGTTGAGCAGTTCTTC,CASSPGLAGVEQFF
TRBJ2-3,TRBD1,-,TRBV7-2,TGTGCCAGCAGCCTCTGGACAGGGGGCGATACGCAGTATTTT,CASSLWTGGDTQYF
TRBJ2-7,TRBD2,-,TRBV5-1,TGCGCCAGCAGCACTCTAGCGGGGTTAGTCTACGAGCAGTACTTC,CASSTLAGLVYEQYF
TRBJ2-3,-,once,TRBV7-9,TGTGCCAGCAGCCCCGGGGGAGCGGGCACAGATACGCAGTATTTT,CASSPGGAGTDTQYF
TRBJ1-2,TRBD1,-,TRBV19,TGTGCCAGTACACTGACAGGGGCAACTTATGGCTACACCTTC,CASTLTGATYGYTF
TRBJ1-5,-,-,TRBV21-1,TGTGCCAGCAGCAAAGTTGGGGGTGGTCAGCCCCAGCATTTT,CASSKVGGGQPQHF